Shown below are 18 T cell receptor beta chains from a single sample sequenced in a study of blood T cells in healthy people across ages. Next came a second PCR, run for about 6 to 11 cycles, which used a sample-barcoded 5' primer along with a J-beta primer mix. TCRdb re-called the 5' RACE reads through MiXCR, storing one row per CDR3 protein. Of about 580,000 distinct CDR3 sequences detected, 40% to 55% appear once; the ten largest clones hold 20% to 25%. Sequencing used blood. The receptor set was obtained from a man older than 75 in good health.

This clonotype was picked up a small number of times. V gene TRBV7-9 combines with J gene TRBJ2-4; possibly TRBD2 for D (6 bases). CDR1 SEHNR and CDR2 FQNEAQ come from the germline V gene (reference sequence). This CDR3 is 12 amino acids long. V lost 11 bases, J lost 6 bases, and 14 bases lay in between. The CDR3 here is CASGRRGNIQYF. The CDR3 region has the DNA TGTGCCTCTGGGAGGAGGGGAAACATTCAGTACTTC.

V gene TRBV21-1 combines with J gene TRBJ2-7; the table assigns TRBD1, which was not confirmed against the DNA. TRBV21-1 is noted as a pseudogene. The CDR3 totals 17 residues. CDR3 coding DNA: TGTGCCAGCAGCACTCTCCCTCGGGACAGGGAGTCCTACGAGCAGTACTTC. It codes for CASSTLPRDRESYEQYF.

This clonotype was counted many times. The chain recombines TRBV4-3 with TRBJ1-5, with 7 bases that match TRBD1. Unmatched junction bases numbered 5, after V lost 2 bases and J lost 7 bases. In germline, CDR1 is LGHNA, CDR2 YSLEER. This CDR3 is built from 14 residues. The CDR3 region is CASSQSTGTQPQHF. Here the CDR3 DNA reads TGCGCCAGCAGCCAATCGACAGGGACGCAGCCCCAGCATTTT.

The chain links TRBV25-1 to TRBJ2-3, with TRBD2 as a possible D gene (6 bases). Trimming left V 2 bases short and J 3 bases short, with 9 bases between. Germline CDR1 and CDR2: MGHDK and SYGVNS. This CDR3 is 14 amino acids long. Written as DNA, the CDR3 is TGTGCCAGCAGTGAAACGGGGGTTACAGATACGCAGTATTTT. Protein: CASSETGVTDTQYF.

The genes are TRBV4-3 and TRBJ2-1; TRBD1 or TRBD2 may be the D gene (5 bases each). With 0 bases removed from V and 9 bases from J, the gap between germline ends came to 15 bases. CDR3 size: 15 residues. The germline CDR1 and CDR2 sequences are LGHNA and YSLEER. The CDR3 sequence: CASSQDVGLRGEQFF. The DNA for the CDR3 is TGCGCCAGCAGCCAAGATGTGGGATTGAGGGGTGAGCAGTTCTTC.

The count of this clonotype is one. The V call is TRBV10-1, the J call TRBJ2-3; 9 bases are shared with TRBD2. J was trimmed by 5 bases and V by 3 bases; bases with no gene match: 9. Per the germline V gene, CDR1 is WNHNN and CDR2 is SYGVQD (reference sequence). This CDR3 has 16 residues. The CDR3 DNA follows: TGCGCCAGCAGTGAAGGAGCGGGGGGTCGGGGAGATACGCAGTATTTT. It codes for CASSEGAGGRGDTQYF.

The chain is built from TRBV10-3 and TRBJ2-7; TRBD2 aligns across 9 bases. CDR1 is ENHRY and CDR2 is SYGVKD in the germline V gene. Germline trimming cut 2 bases from V and 5 bases from J; bases unmatched to any gene: 7. The CDR3 has 15 residues. CDR3 amino acids: CAISEGLAGRDEQYF. DNA of the CDR3: TGTGCCATCAGTGAGGGGCTAGCGGGAAGAGACGAGCAGTACTTC.

V is TRBV20-1 and J is TRBJ2-3, with 14 positions matching TRBD2. With 2 bases clipped from V and 1 base from J, the junction kept 5 bases outside the gene matches. CDR3 length: 17 residues. Per germline, CDR1 DFQATT and CDR2 SNEGSKA (reference sequence). Here the CDR3 DNA reads TGCAGTGCTAGAACCGGACTAGCGGGGGGACGCACAGATACGCAGTATTTT. Its protein product is CSARTGLAGGRTDTQYF.

The chain combines TRBV6-6 with TRBJ1-5; a possible D gene is TRBD1 (6 bases). V was clipped by 2 bases and J by 3 bases, with 11 bases between them. CDR1 is MNHNY and CDR2 is SVGAGI in the germline V gene (reference sequence). This CDR3 has 15 amino acids. CDR3 sequence: CASSYPTGSNQPQHF. The CDR3 DNA reads TGTGCCAGCAGTTACCCGACAGGTTCCAATCAGCCCCAGCATTTT.

This clonotype was counted a few times. The rearrangement links TRBV14 to TRBJ2-1, with D possibly TRBD2 on 6 matching bases. The length of the CDR3 is 14 residues. Germline-derived CDR1 and CDR2 are SGHDN and FVKESK. Trimming stripped 6 bases from V and 3 bases from J, with 12 bases between. The CDR3 DNA is TGTGCCAGCAGTCCGACTAGTATCTACAATGAGCAGTTCTTC. Translated, it gives CASSPTSIYNEQFF.

This chain connects TRBV24-1 to TRBJ1-2; TRBD1 matches at 7 bases. The germline V gene has CDR1 KGHDR and CDR2 SFDVKD. V lost 9 bases and J lost 5; bases outside the gene matches: 8. CDR3 length: 13 residues. CDR3 DNA sequence: TGTGCCACCCAGGGGGGACTGGGTTATGGCTACACCTTC. Its translation: CATQGGLGYGYTF.

The chain combines TRBV6-2 or TRBV6-3 with TRBJ2-2; possible D gene TRBD2, 5 bases. Germline V gene lookup returns CDR1 MNHEY and CDR2 SVGEGT. The CDR3 runs 14 residues. Trimming removed 2 bases from V and 5 bases from J, with 9 bases in between. In DNA form, the CDR3 reads TGTGCCAGCAGTTACGGAGCGGCGACCGGGGAGCTGTTTTTT. Amino acid sequence: CASSYGAATGELFF.

This clonotype was counted only a few times. CDR3 loop: CSARSGGSGNQPQHF. CDR3 bases: TGCAGTGCTAGGTCTGGGGGCAGCGGCAATCAGCCCCAGCATTTT. The chain combines TRBV20-1 with TRBJ1-5, with D possibly TRBD1 on 6 matching bases. Germline lookup yields CDR1 DFQATT and CDR2 SNEGSKA (reference sequence). V was cut by 3 bases and J by 2 bases, with 14 bases left in between. The CDR3 is made up of 15 amino acids.

This clonotype showed up just a few times. The DNA of the CDR3 is TGTGCCAGCAGCCCACAGGGGCCCTGGGGCTACACCTTC. This codes for CASSPQGPWGYTF. This chain connects TRBV7-2 to TRBJ1-2; TRBD1 aligns across 7 bases. J was trimmed by 8 bases and V by 5 bases; bases with no gene match: 8. The CDR3 runs 13 residues. Germline lookup yields CDR1 SGHTA and CDR2 FQGNSA.

The chain uses TRBV6-1 and TRBJ2-7; D assignment may be TRBD1 or TRBD2 (5 bases each). Judging by the DNA end, TRBJ2-5 fits better; the J call may be wrong. CDR1 is MNHNS and CDR2 is SASEGT in the germline V gene. The CDR3 totals 13 residues. The CDR3 coding sequence is TGTGCCAGCAGTGAGGTGGGGACGGAGACCCAGTACTTC. Residues: CASSEVGTETQYF.

This clonotype has only a few counts. This chain uses TRBV11-2 with TRBJ2-7; 11 nucleotides agree with TRBD2. CDR3 length equals 15 residues. V lost 5 bases, J lost 0 bases, and 3 bases stayed unmatched. Germline assignment: CDR1 SGHAT and CDR2 FQNNGV. The CDR3 here is CASSVLAGVSYEQYF. For the CDR3, the DNA is TGTGCCAGCAGCGTACTAGCGGGAGTCTCCTACGAGCAGTACTTC.

The chain employs TRBV28 and TRBJ1-2; possibly TRBD1 for D (5 bases). V lost 1 base and J 2 bases, leaving 8 bases between the germline ends. The length of the CDR3 is 14 residues. The germline V gene has CDR1 MDHEN and CDR2 SYDVKM. CDR3 bases: TGTGCCAGCAGTTTATTGGGGACGAACTATGGCTACACCTTC. Protein product: CASSLLGTNYGYTF.

The chain uses TRBV28 and TRBJ2-1; 11 bases match TRBD2. This CDR3 has 15 amino acids. The trim removed 3 bases at V and 5 bases at J, leaving 3 bases unmatched. Germline V lookup: CDR1 MDHEN, CDR2 SYDVKM. Written as DNA, the CDR3 is TGTGCCAGCAGTTTCCTAGCGGGAGGTAACAATGAGCAGTTCTTC. Translated, it gives CASSFLAGGNNEQFF.